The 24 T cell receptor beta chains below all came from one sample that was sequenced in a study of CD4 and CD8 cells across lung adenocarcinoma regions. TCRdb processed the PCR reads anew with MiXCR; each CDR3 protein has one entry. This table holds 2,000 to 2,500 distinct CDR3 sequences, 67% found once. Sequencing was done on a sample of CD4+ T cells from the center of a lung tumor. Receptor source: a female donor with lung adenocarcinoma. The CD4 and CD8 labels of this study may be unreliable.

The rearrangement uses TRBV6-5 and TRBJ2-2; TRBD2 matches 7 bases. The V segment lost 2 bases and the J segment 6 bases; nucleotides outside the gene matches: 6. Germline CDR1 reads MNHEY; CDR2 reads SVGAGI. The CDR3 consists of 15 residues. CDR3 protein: CASSYGGGMAGELFF. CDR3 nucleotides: TGTGCCAGCAGTTACGGGGGGGGAATGGCCGGGGAGCTGTTTTTT.

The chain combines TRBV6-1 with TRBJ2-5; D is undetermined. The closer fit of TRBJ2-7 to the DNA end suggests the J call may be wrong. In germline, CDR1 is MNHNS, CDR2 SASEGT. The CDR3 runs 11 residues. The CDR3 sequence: CASTINYEQYF. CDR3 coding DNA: TGTGCCAGCACTATAAACTACGAGCAGTACTTC.

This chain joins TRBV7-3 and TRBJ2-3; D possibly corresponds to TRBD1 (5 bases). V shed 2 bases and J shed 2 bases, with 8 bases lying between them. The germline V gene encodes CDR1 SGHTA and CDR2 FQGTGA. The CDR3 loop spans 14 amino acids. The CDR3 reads CASSLRQSTDTQYF. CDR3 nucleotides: TGTGCCAGCAGCTTACGACAGTCCACAGATACGCAGTATTTT.

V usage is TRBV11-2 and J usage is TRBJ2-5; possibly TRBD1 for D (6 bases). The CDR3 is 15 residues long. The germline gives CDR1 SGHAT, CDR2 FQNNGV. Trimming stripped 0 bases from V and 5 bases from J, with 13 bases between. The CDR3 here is CASSLDQGLGETQYF. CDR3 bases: TGTGCCAGCAGCTTAGATCAGGGGCTAGGGGAGACCCAGTACTTC.

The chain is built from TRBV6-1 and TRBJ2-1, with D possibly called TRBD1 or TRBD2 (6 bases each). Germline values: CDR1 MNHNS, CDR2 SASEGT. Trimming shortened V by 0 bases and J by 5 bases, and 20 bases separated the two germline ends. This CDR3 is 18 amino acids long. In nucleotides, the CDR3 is TGTGCCAGCAGTGAAGCGGGTGTCGGAAGGGGGAGGCACAATGAGCAGTTCTTC. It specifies CASSEAGVGRGRHNEQFF.

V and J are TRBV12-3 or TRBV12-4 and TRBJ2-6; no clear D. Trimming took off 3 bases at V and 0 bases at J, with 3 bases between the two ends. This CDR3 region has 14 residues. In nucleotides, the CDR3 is TGTGCCAGCAGTTTTAGCTCTGGGGCCAACGTCCTGACTTTC. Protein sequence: CASSFSSGANVLTF.

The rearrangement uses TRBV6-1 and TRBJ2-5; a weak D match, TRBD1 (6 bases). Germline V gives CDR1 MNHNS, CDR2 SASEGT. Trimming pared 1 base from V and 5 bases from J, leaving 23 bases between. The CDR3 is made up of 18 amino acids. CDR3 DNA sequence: TGTGCCAGCAGTGAAGGCTTGGGGGCACATTATCTCGGGGAGACCCAGTACTTC. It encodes CASSEGLGAHYLGETQYF.

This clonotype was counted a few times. CDR3: CASSEGVVHNEQFF. Here the CDR3 DNA reads TGCGCCAGCAGTGAAGGTGTGGTCCACAATGAGCAGTTCTTC. V and J are TRBV10-1 and TRBJ2-1, with unresolved D. This CDR3 region has 14 residues. Trimming stripped 3 bases from V and 5 bases from J, with 11 bases between. Germline V CDR1 and CDR2: WNHNN, SYGVQD (reference sequence).

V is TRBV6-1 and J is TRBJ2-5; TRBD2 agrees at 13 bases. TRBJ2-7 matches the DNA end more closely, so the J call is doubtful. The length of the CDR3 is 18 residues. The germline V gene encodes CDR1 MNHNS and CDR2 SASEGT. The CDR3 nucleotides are TGTGCCAGCAGTGATGGCCGACTAGCGGGAGGTAGCAACTACGAGCAGTACTTC. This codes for CASSDGRLAGGSNYEQYF.

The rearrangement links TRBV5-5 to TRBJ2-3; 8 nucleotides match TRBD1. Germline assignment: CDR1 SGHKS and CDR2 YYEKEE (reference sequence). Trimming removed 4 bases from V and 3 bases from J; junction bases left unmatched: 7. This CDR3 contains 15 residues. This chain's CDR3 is CASSVAGGGTDTQYF. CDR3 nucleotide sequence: TGTGCCAGCAGCGTCGCAGGGGGCGGAACAGATACGCAGTATTTT.

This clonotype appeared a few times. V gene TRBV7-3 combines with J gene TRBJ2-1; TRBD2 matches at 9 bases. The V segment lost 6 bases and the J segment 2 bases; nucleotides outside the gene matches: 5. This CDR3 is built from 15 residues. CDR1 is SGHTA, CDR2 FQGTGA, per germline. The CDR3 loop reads CASSRSGGPYNEQFF. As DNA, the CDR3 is TGTGCCAGCAGTCGCAGCGGGGGGCCCTACAATGAGCAGTTCTTC.

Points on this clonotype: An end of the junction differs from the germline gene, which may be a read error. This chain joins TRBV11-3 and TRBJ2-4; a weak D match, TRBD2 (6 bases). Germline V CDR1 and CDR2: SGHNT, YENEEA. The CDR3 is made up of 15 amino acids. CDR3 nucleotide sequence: TGTGCCAGCGGCCCGGGACTGGGAGCCAAAAACACTCAGTATTTC. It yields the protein CASGPGLGAKNTQYF.

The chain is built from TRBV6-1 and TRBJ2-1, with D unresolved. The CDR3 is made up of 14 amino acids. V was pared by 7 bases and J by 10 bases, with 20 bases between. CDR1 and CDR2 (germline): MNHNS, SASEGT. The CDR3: CASITDGNSYEQFF. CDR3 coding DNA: TGTGCCAGCATCACGGACGGTAACTCCTACGAGCAGTTCTTC.

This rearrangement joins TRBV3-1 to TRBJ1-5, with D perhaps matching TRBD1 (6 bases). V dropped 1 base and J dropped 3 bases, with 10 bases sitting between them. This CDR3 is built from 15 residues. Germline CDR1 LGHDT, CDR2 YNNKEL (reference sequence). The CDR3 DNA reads TGTGCCAGCAGCCAAGGACAGGTACTCAATCAGCCCCAGCATTTT. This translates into CASSQGQVLNQPQHF.

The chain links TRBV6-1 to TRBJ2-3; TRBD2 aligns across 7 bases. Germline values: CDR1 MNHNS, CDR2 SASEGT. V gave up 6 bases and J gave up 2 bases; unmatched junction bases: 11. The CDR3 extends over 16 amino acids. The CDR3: CASRMERGINTDTQYF. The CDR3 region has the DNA TGTGCCAGCAGGATGGAGCGGGGAATTAACACAGATACGCAGTATTTT.

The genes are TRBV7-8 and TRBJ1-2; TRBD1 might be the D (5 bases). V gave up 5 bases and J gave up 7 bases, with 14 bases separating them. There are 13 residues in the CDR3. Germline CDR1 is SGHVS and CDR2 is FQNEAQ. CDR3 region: CASSPPSGLGYTF. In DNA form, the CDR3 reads TGTGCCAGCAGCCCTCCGTCAGGGCTTGGCTACACCTTC. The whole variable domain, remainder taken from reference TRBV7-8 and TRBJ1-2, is GAGVSQSPRYKVAKRGQDVALRCDPISGHVSLFWYQQALGQGPEFLTYFQNEAQLDKSGLPSDRFFAERPEGSVSTLKIQRTQQEDSAVYLCASSPPSGLGYTFGSGTRLTVV.

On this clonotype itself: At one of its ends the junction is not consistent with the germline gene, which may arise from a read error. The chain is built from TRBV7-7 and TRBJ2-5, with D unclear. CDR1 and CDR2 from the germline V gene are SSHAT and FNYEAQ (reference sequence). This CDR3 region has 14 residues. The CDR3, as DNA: TGTGCTAGCAGCTACGGACCGGCACGAGAGACCCAGTACTTC. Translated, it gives CASSYGPARETQYF.

This CDR3 is CASSAGPGGTGELFF. Written as DNA, the CDR3 is TGTGCCAGCAGTGCGGGCCCAGGAGGCACCGGGGAGCTGTTTTTT. V is TRBV6-1 and J is TRBJ2-2, with a possible D match to TRBD2 (5 bases). Germline V gene sequence: CDR1 MNHNS, CDR2 SASEGT. The V end was cut by 4 bases, the J end by 4 bases, with 13 bases between. This CDR3 region has 15 residues.

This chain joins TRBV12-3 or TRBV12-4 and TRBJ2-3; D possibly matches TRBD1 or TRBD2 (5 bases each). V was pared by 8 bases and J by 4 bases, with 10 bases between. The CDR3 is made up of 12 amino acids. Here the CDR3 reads CASSRGADTQYF. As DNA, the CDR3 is TGTGCCAGCTCCCGGGGCGCAGATACGCAGTATTTT.

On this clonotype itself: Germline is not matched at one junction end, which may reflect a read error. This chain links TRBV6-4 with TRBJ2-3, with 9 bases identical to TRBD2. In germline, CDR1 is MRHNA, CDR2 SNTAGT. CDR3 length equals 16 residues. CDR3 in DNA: TGTGCCAGCGGGGGGGCGGGGGGGGGCGGCACAGATACGCAGTATTTC. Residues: CASGGAGGGGTDTQYF.

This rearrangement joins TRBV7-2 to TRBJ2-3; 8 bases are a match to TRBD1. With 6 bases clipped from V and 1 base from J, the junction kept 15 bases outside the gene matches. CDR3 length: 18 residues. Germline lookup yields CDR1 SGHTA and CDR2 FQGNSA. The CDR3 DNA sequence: TGTGCCAGCAGTTGGGGCTGGGGGACAGGTCGACGCACAGATACGCAGTATTTT. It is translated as CASSWGWGTGRRTDTQYF.

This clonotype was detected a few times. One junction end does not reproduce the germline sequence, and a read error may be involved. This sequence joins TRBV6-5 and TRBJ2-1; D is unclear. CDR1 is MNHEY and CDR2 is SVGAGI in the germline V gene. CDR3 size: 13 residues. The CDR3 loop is CASSNSVTGEQFF. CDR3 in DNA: TGTGCCAGCAGTAACTCGGTGACGGGCGAGCAGTTCTTC.

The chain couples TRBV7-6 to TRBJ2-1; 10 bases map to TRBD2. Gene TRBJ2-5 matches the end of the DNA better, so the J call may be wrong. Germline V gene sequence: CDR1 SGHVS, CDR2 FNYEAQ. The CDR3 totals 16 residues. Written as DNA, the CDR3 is TGTGCCAGCAGCTTAGGGCTAGCGGGAGTTTGGGAGACCCAGTACTTC. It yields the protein CASSLGLAGVWETQYF.

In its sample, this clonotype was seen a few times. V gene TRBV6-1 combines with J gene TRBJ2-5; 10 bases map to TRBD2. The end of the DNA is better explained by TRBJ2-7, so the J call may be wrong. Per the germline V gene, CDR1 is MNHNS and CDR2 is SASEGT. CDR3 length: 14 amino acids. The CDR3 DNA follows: TGTGCCAGCAGTGACGGACTAGCGGACTACGAGCAGTACTTC. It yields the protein CASSDGLADYEQYF.